This T cell receptor (beta chain) was sequenced for a study of blood T cell repertoires in COVID-19. About the research overall: COVID-19 samples from acute and convalescent phases originated in the United States, Italy and Spain. From T cells, B-cell-depleted T cells, or PBMCs came the material, which was cDNA or gDNA.

TCRdb's copy holds only in-frame clones and misses some; the assay was immunoSEQ multiplex PCR. The sample lists 200,000 to 300,000 clones, more than 75% occurring once. This CDR3 is built from 12 residues. V was trimmed by 3 bases and J by 9 bases, leaving 9 bases between them. This TCR derives from an older woman with COVID-19, enrolled during active disease. The sample consisted of peripheral blood. This rearrangement joins TRBV12-3 or TRBV12-4 to TRBJ1-5; a weak D match, TRBD1 (5 bases). In DNA, the CDR3 is TGTGCCAGCAGTTTTACAGGAGCGCCCCAGCATTTT. Its protein is CASSFTGAPQHF.